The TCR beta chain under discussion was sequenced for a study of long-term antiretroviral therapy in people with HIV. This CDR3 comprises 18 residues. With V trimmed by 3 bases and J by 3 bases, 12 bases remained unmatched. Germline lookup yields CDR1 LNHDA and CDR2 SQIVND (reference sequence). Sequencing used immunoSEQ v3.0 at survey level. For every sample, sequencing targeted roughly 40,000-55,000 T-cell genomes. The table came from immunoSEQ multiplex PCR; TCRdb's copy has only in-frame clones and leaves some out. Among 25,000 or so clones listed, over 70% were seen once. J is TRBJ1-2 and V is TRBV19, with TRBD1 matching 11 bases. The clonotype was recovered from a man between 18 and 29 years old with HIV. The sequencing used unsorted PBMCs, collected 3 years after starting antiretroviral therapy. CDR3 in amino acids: CASSMEGTGTGGYYGYTF. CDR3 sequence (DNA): TGTGCCAGTAGTATGGAAGGGACCGGGACAGGGGGTTACTATGGCTACACCTTC.